The source of this TCR beta chain is a study of blood T cell repertoires in COVID-19. Study at large: The United States, Italy and Spain were the sources of the acute and convalescent COVID-19 samples.

Assay used: immunoSEQ multiplex PCR; TCRdb lists only in-frame clones, some missing. This sample has roughly 250,000 clones, with about 87% found just once. Germline-derived CDR1 and CDR2 are MNHEY and SMNVEV (reference sequence). The CDR3 covers 13 residues. V shed 3 bases and J shed 8 bases, with 13 bases lying between them. This receptor was taken from a woman in her forties with acute or convalescent COVID-19. The V gene is TRBV27, the J gene TRBJ1-1; a possible D gene is TRBD1 (6 bases). Input material: peripheral blood. For the CDR3, the DNA is TGTGCCAGCAGTTTGGGGGCAGGGCGGGAAGCTTTCTTT. It yields the protein CASSLGAGREAFF.